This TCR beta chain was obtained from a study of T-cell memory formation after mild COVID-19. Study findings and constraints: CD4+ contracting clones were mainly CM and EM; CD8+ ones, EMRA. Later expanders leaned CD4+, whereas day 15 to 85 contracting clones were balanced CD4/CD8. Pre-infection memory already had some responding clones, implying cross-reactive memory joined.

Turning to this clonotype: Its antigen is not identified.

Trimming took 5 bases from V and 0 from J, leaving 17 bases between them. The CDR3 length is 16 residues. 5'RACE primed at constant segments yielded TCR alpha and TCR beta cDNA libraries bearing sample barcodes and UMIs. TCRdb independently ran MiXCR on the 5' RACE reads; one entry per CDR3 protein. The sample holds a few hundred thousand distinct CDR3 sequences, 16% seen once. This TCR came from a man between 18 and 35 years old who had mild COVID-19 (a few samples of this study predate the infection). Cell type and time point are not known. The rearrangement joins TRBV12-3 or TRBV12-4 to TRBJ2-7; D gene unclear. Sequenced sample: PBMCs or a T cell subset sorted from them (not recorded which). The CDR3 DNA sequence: TGTGCCAGCAGTGCCTTAAGTGCGGAGAGCTCCTACGAGCAGTACTTC. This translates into CASSALSAESSYEQYF.